The 8 T cell receptor beta chains reported below all come from one sample, sequenced in a study of shared clonotypes between healthy human individuals. Libraries were prepared by immunoSEQ multiplex PCR; TCRdb keeps only in-frame clonotypes and omits some of them. The sample records about 2.1 million clones, around 95% being singletons. Positive CCR7 selection of CD45RO-negative cells yielded the naive CD8 cells, and terminally differentiated effector memory CD45RA+ cells were excluded. Sequenced: naive CD8+ T cells from PBMCs. The receptors stem from a man between 18 and 35 years old in good health. Some clones in this sample may be carry-over from other donors' samples.

The chain employs TRBV7-9 and TRBJ2-6; 8 nucleotides agree with TRBD1. Trimming took 5 bases from V and 0 from J; bases not matched to a gene: 9. From germline, CDR1 is SEHNR and CDR2 FQNEAQ (reference sequence). The length of the CDR3 is 18 residues. CDR3 nucleotides: TGTGCCAGCAGCCCGCCAGGGGGCGTCGACTCTGGGGCCAACGTCCTGACTTTC. Translated, it gives CASSPPGGVDSGANVLTF.

This clone occurred a few times. The chain links TRBV4-2 to TRBJ1-1; maybe TRBD1 (5 bases). Germline V gene lookup returns CDR1 LGHNA and CDR2 YNFKEQ. Trimming left V 1 base short and J 3 bases short, with 9 bases between. The CDR3 sequence is 14 residues long. In DNA, the CDR3 is TGTGCCAGCAGCCAAGGGGACCGACACACTGAAGCTTTCTTT. Translating gives CASSQGDRHTEAFF.

The chain joins TRBV5-8 to TRBJ2-7, with unresolved D. Trimming cost V 0 bases and J 3 bases, with 7 bases left between them. CDR1 is SGHTS and CDR2 is YDEGEE in the germline V gene. This CDR3 region has 13 residues. The CDR3 sequence: CASSLDGDYEQYF. DNA of the CDR3: TGTGCCAGCAGCTTGGACGGTGACTACGAGCAGTACTTC.

This clone was counted a single time. The chain has TRBV5-1 and TRBJ2-7; D is possibly TRBD2 (6 bases). V was cut by 4 bases and J by 5 bases, with 19 bases left in between. Germline values: CDR1 SGHRS, CDR2 YFSETQ. This CDR3 is 15 amino acids long. In DNA form, the CDR3 reads TGCGCCAGCAGCCTGGCCTGGCGCGGGACCCACGAGCAGTACTTC. Its translation: CASSLAWRGTHEQYF.

The V and J genes are TRBV7-3 and TRBJ2-7; no definite D call. Trimming took 4 bases from V and 1 from J, leaving 5 bases between them. The CDR3 has 12 amino acids. Germline assignment: CDR1 SGHTA and CDR2 FQGTGA. The CDR3 here is CASSSRSYEQYF. The CDR3 coding sequence is TGTGCCAGCAGCTCTCGATCCTACGAGCAGTACTTC. Together with reference TRBV7-3 and TRBJ2-7, the CDR3 gives the full variable domain: GAGVSQTPSNKVTEKGKYVELRCDPISGHTALYWYRQSLGQGPEFLIYFQGTGAADDSGLPNDRFFAVRPEGSVSTLKIQRTERGDSAVYLCASSSRSYEQYFGPGTRLTVT.

The chain recombines TRBV6-1 with TRBJ2-7; no definite D call. The CDR3 totals 13 residues. CDR1 is MNHNS, CDR2 SASEGT, per germline. Trimming removed 6 bases from V and 3 bases from J, with 12 bases in between. The CDR3 protein is CASRLRPHYEQYF. In DNA form, the CDR3 reads TGTGCCAGCAGGCTCCGGCCTCACTACGAGCAGTACTTC.

V and J are TRBV6-6 and TRBJ2-7, with TRBD2 as a possible D gene (6 bases). CDR3 length: 14 residues. Trimming stripped 6 bases from V and 0 bases from J, with 12 bases between. Germline V CDR1 and CDR2: MNHNY, SVGAGI (reference sequence). CDR3 sequence: CASRAGLSSYEQYF. In DNA form, the CDR3 reads TGTGCCAGCAGGGCGGGACTGAGCTCCTACGAGCAGTACTTC.

The chain combines TRBV4-1 with TRBJ2-7; the match to TRBD1 covers 7 bases. CDR1 and CDR2 (germline): MGHRA, YSYEKL. CDR3 size: 16 residues. The V segment lost 1 base and the J segment 3 bases; nucleotides outside the gene matches: 9. This CDR3 reads CASSQAPTGSFYEQYF. The CDR3 region has the DNA TGCGCCAGCAGCCAAGCCCCGACAGGGTCCTTCTACGAGCAGTACTTC.